This T cell receptor beta chain was captured in a study of cytomegalovirus exposure and HLA in healthy donors. Method: immunoSEQ multiplex PCR; TCRdb's copy keeps in-frame clones and lacks some. In the table there are tens of thousands of clones, almost 97% of which are singletons. The germline gives CDR1 SGHVS, CDR2 FQNEAQ. The CDR3 covers 12 residues. V lost 5 bases and J 1 base, leaving 3 bases between the germline ends. The chain couples TRBV7-8 to TRBJ2-1; D gene unclear. The source is a man younger than 35 in good health and CMV-seropositive. The source material was PBMCs. Here the CDR3 reads CASSPSYNEQFF. The CDR3 region has the DNA TGTGCCAGCAGCCCTTCCTACAATGAGCAGTTCTTC.